This TCR beta chain stems from a study of T cells in Graves' hyperthyroidism and ophthalmopathy. Hyperthyroidism patients were newly diagnosed, had disease duration under 2 months, and were aged 18 to 65 years. Drawn at first hyperthyroidism diagnosis, the blood sample preceded any ophthalmopathy symptoms. The PBMCs were taken from about 9.7 ml of fresh peripheral blood. This CDR3 has 15 residues. The germline gives CDR1 KGHSH, CDR2 LQKENI. V trimming: 3 bases; J trimming: 5 bases; junction bases outside the gene matches: 8. Amplified TCR beta CDR3 regions derived from RNA transcripts. A set of HTBI primers served as the primers for a first-round RT-PCR of the TCR CDR3. TCRdb reanalysed the multiplex PCR reads using MiXCR and keeps one entry per CDR3 protein. Here the sample spans some 400,000 distinct CDR3 sequences, approximately 13% being singletons.

The TCR was taken from a man younger than 40 with Graves' hyperthyroidism that later progressed to Graves' ophthalmopathy. The sequencing sample was made of blood. The chain links TRBV18 to TRBJ2-5, with TRBD1 identical over 8 bases. The CDR3 protein is CASSPTDRDSETQYF. The CDR3 nucleotides read TGTGCCAGCTCACCCACGGACAGGGATAGTGAGACCCAGTACTTC.